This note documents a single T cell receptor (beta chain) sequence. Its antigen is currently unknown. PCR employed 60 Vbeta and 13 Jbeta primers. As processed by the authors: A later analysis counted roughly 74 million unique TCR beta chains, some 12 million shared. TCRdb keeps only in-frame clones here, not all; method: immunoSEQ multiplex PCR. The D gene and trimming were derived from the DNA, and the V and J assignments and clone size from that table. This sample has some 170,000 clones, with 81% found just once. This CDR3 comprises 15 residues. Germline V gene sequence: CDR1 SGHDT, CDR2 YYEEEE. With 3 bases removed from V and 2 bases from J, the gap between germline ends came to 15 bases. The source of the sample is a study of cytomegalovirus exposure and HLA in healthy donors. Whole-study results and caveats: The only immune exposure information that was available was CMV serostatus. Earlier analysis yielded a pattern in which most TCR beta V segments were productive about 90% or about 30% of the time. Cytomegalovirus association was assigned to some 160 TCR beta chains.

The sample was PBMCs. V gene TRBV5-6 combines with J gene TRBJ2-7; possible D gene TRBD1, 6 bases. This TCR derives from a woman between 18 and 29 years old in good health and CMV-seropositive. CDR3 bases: TGTGCCAGCAGCTCAGCGACAGGCTCCCCCTACGAGCAGTACTTC. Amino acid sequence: CASSSATGSPYEQYF.